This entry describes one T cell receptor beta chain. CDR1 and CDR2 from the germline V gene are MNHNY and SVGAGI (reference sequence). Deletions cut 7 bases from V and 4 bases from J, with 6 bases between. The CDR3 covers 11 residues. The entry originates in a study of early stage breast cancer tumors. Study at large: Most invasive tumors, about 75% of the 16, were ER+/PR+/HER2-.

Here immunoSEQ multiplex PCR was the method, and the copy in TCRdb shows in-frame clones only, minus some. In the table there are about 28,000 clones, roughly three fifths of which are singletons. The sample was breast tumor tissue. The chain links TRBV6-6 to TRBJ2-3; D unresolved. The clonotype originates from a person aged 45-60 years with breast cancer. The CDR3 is CASKFADTQYF. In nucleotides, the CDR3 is TGTGCCAGCAAGTTCGCAGATACGCAGTATTTT.